The present entry profiles one T cell receptor (beta chain) with its context. Its recognized antigen is unknown. The sample holds no much larger clone one base away, and base qualities are not on file. V is reduced by 4 bases and J by 0 bases, leaving a spacing of 13 bases between them. The germline V gene provides CDR1 SQVTM and CDR2 ANQGSEA. Reading from cysteine to phenylalanine, the CDR3 counts 15 amino acids. Only the CDR3 DNA is retained, 45 bases long and in frame from the first base. To sequence the TCRbeta CDR3 region, genomic DNA was isolated from the sorted cells. TCRbeta CDR3 regions were sequenced using the immunoSEQ Assay. Held by TCRdb, this immuneACCESS table contains in-frame sequences only and omits some clones. Under half of the omission traces to an unresolved V gene where checked; the cause of the rest is unknown. The sample table holds tens of thousands of clones, of which approximately 88% were seen once. Roughly 9% of the sample goes to the ten largest clones.

This entry belongs to a study of OX40 agonist ivuxolimab in advanced cancers. A note on the overall study: Ivuxolimab was an agonistic, fully human IgG2 monoclonal antibody directed against OX40 (CD134), a costimulatory receptor. Intravenous ivuxolimab was administered to patients every 2 weeks at six dose levels: 0.01, 0.1, 0.3, 1.5, 3 and 10 mg/kg. Of the approximately 53 patients in dose escalation, some 19 had hepatocellular carcinoma, about 15 had melanoma, 9 had renal cell carcinoma and 9 had head and neck cancer. A male proportion of about 79% and a mean age of 60 years, ranging from roughly 23 to 79, were recorded for the dose-escalation cohort. Prior anti-PD-1, anti-PD-L1 or anti-CTLA-4 therapy was permitted, and checkpoint inhibitors had been received by around 40% of dose-escalation patients. Partial responses occurred in three dose-escalation patients, of whom one had hepatocellular carcinoma and two had cutaneous melanoma. The point of sequencing TCRbeta in the periphery was to test whether ivuxolimab changed TCR sequence diversity and drove clonal T-cell expansion. The paper reports the monotherapy dose-escalation portion (N of about 47 patients) of the phase I ivuxolimab trial.

The trial excluded patients who had a history of autoimmune disease or were on systemic immunosuppression. Peripheral blood for TCR sequencing was collected from all dose cohorts at baseline, on cycle 4 day 1, and on cycle 7 day 1. Samples came from an open-label, multicenter, first-in-human phase I dose-escalation trial of ivuxolimab. Adults with locally advanced or metastatic melanoma, renal cell carcinoma, hepatocellular carcinoma or head and neck squamous cell carcinoma were enrolled in the trial. Before TCR sequencing, CD4+ T cells and CD8+ T cells from peripheral blood were sorted into separate populations. Overall study results and their limits: At doses from 0.1 to 3.0 mg/kg, clonal expansion was seen in both CD4+ and CD8+ blood T cells between baseline and week 6. After ivuxolimab, expanded clones were on average more numerous among CD8+ T cells than among CD4+ T cells. Antigen specificity was not determined for the clonally expanded peripheral T cells. Low levels of normalized T-cell clonal expansion were also seen in some patients who did not respond. Partial responders in the 0.1-3.0 mg/kg groups had among the lowest normalized peripheral clonal expansion, especially among CD8+ T cells.

This sequence was found in an adult with an advanced solid tumor such as melanoma, head and neck, liver or kidney cancer. The rearrangement joined TRBV29-1 to TRBJ2-1, and possibly TRBD2, on 6 matching bases. Material: CD4+ or CD8+ T cells sorted from blood, obtained in a trial of the OX40 agonist ivuxolimab. The sequenced DNA is TGCAGCGTTGTCCTCCAGGGAGGCTCCTACAATGAGCAGTTCTTC. Its translation is CSVVLQGGSYNEQFF.